This T cell receptor (beta chain) was obtained from a study of T cell responses to AZD1222 COVID-19 vaccine. The data were produced by immunoSEQ multiplex PCR, yet TCRdb's version contains in-frame clones alone and is incomplete. The sample lists roughly 120,000 clones, about 85% occurring once. Study results and limitations: Breadth and depth of Spike-specific TCRs rose after two AZD1222 doses. Scientists sampled the repertoires only once the peak T cell response had passed. Reports say nearly half of spike-specific TCRs go after unmutated variant regions.

The germline V gene encodes CDR1 LNHDA and CDR2 SQIVND (reference sequence). This CDR3 is 19 amino acids long. The V end lost 4 bases, the J end lost 1 base, and 23 bases lay between the germline ends. In the case of this clone: Its target is not known.

This chain connects TRBV19 to TRBJ1-5, with D perhaps TRBD1 (6 bases). The input for sequencing was peripheral blood, taken on day 0 of AZD1222 vaccination. The TCR comes from an adult in good health. Here the CDR3 DNA reads TGTGCCAGTAGTAAAGCGGGGGAACGAGGGCAGGGGAGCAATCAGCCCCAGCATTTT. Its protein is CASSKAGERGQGSNQPQHF.